The next 8 T cell receptor beta chains were all read from a single sample in a study of T cell responses to AZD1222 COVID-19 vaccine. Clones were sequenced by immunoSEQ multiplex PCR, and TCRdb holds only the in-frame ones, with some missing. The data contain about 140,000 clones, roughly 92% of them singletons. The sample here was peripheral blood, taken on day 0 of AZD1222 vaccination. The receptors stem from an adult in good health.

The genes are TRBV10-3 and TRBJ2-7, with 11 bases aligning to TRBD2. V dropped 0 bases and J dropped 4; count of bases not matched to a gene: 2. The CDR3 is made up of 15 amino acids. CDR1 and CDR2 (germline): ENHRY, SYGVKD. CDR3 region: CAISESLAGGYEQYF. The CDR3 bases are TGTGCCATCAGTGAGTCGCTAGCGGGAGGTTACGAGCAGTACTTC.

The J gene is TRBJ1-1, the V gene TRBV2; D remains ambiguous. Germline V gene lookup returns CDR1 SNHLY and CDR2 FYNNEI. The CDR3 loop spans 14 amino acids. V lost 1 base to trimming and J lost 0 bases, with 6 bases between them. In nucleotides, the CDR3 is TGTGCCAGCAGTGAAGGGCCGATGAACACTGAAGCTTTCTTT. Its protein is CASSEGPMNTEAFF.

Concerning this clone: Its ends do not fully match the called genes, so a read error is possible. The V gene is TRBV2, the J gene TRBJ2-3; D is unresolved. Germline V lookup: CDR1 SNHLY, CDR2 FYNNEI. This CDR3 spans 14 amino acids. The CDR3 reads CASRESTLTDTQYF. CDR3 in DNA: TGTGCCAGCCGTGAGTCCACCCTCACAGATACGCAGTATTTT.

The J gene is TRBJ1-2, the V gene TRBV6-6; no firm D call. The CDR3 runs to 14 residues. Trimming removed 5 bases from V and 2 bases from J, with 12 bases in between. Germline V gene data show CDR1 as MNHNY and CDR2 as SVGAGI (reference sequence). CDR3 sequence: CASSSGTENYGYTF. Here the CDR3 DNA reads TGTGCCAGCAGTAGCGGTACAGAGAACTATGGCTACACCTTC.

This clone was counted between two and nine times. The rearrangement uses TRBV7-2 and TRBJ1-5, with D uncertain. In germline, CDR1 is SGHTA, CDR2 FQGNSA. The CDR3 totals 16 residues. V was trimmed by 1 base and J by 4 bases, leaving 14 bases between them. The CDR3 bases are TGTGCCAGCAGCTTAGTGCCGGGTAGGGTGAATCAGCCCCAGCATTTT. Its translation is CASSLVPGRVNQPQHF. Filled out from reference TRBV7-2 and TRBJ1-5, the complete variable domain reads GAGVSQSPSNKVTEKGKDVELRCDPISGHTALYWYRQSLGQGLEFLIYFQGNSAPDKSGLPSDRFSAERTGGSVSTLTIQRTQQEDSAVYLCASSLVPGRVNQPQHFGDGTRLSIL.

DNA for the CDR3: TGTGCCAGCAGCCATCAGGGGGCCTACTATGGCTACACCTTC. Translating gives CASSHQGAYYGYTF. The J gene is TRBJ1-2, the V gene TRBV3-1 (or the pseudogene TRBV3-2); 8 nucleotides match TRBD1. CDR3 length: 14 residues. V was pared by 3 bases and J by 3 bases, with 3 bases of the junction left unmatched. Germline V gene sequence: CDR1 LGHDT, CDR2 YNNKEL (reference sequence).

The chain recombines TRBV27 with TRBJ1-1; no reliable D call. Germline V CDR1 and CDR2: MNHEY, SMNVEV (reference sequence). V was shortened by 2 bases and J by 4 bases, with 11 bases between the two germline ends. The CDR3 spans 14 residues. The CDR3 bases are TGTGCCAGCAGTTTAGCGGGGTTGGGCACTGAAGCTTTCTTT. Translating gives CASSLAGLGTEAFF.

The J gene is TRBJ1-5, the V gene TRBV28, with TRBD1 identical over 7 bases. Germline CDR1 reads MDHEN; CDR2 reads SYDVKM. V dropped 6 bases and J dropped 1; count of bases not matched to a gene: 6. The CDR3 runs 15 residues. The chain's CDR3 is CASSLTGLSNQPQHF. As DNA, the CDR3 is TGTGCCAGCAGCTTGACAGGGCTCAGCAATCAGCCCCAGCATTTT.